Described below is a single T cell receptor beta chain sequence and its context. The entry originates in a study of PD-L1 blockade in urothelial cancer. Study in general: The analyses of blood took place 3 weeks (second dose) and 6 weeks after treatment start. A median of roughly 150,000 T cells was found in the blood samples.

This table comes from immunoSEQ multiplex PCR, and its TCRdb copy is limited to in-frame clones, with some not included. The sample has fewer than 30,000 clones, roughly 84% seen once. V trimming: 6 bases; J trimming: 2 bases; junction bases outside the gene matches: 2. This CDR3 region has 13 residues. Germline V gene lookup returns CDR1 ENHRY and CDR2 SYGVKD. The sequence came from a man aged 65 to 79 with urothelial cancer. The genes are TRBV10-3 and TRBJ2-3; 7 positions match TRBD1. This specimen consisted of PBMCs, obtained around atezolizumab (anti-PD-L1) treatment. DNA of the CDR3: TGTGCCATCAGAGGGGGCTACACAGATACGCAGTATTTT. Translation: CAIRGGYTDTQYF.